This TCR beta chain came from a study of technical replicates of blood from several donors. This clone showed up just once. The table came from immunoSEQ multiplex PCR; TCRdb's copy has only in-frame clones and leaves some out. The sample carries roughly 80,000 clones, roughly 96% recorded once. V lost 4 bases and J lost 4; bases outside the gene matches: 11. The CDR3 sequence is 16 residues long. CDR1 and CDR2 from the germline V gene are MNHNS and SASEGT. The sample comprised T cells isolated from PBMCs. The chain joins TRBV6-1 to TRBJ2-5, with TRBD1 matching 8 bases. The clonotype comes from a human donor in good health. The CDR3 DNA follows: TGTGCCAGCAGTGCCGGACAGGGAGTGATGGTAGAGACCCAGTACTTC. It specifies CASSAGQGVMVETQYF.